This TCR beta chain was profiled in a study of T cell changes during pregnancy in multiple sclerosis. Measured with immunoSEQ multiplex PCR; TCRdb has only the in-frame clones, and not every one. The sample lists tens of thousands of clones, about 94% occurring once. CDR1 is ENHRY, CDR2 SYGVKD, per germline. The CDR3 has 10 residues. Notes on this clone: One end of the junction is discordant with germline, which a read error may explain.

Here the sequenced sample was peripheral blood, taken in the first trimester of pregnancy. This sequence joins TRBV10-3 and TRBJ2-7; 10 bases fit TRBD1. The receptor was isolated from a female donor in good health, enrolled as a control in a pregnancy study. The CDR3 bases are TGTGCCATCAGGCCCCGGGACAGGGGTTTC. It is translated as CAIRPRDRGF.